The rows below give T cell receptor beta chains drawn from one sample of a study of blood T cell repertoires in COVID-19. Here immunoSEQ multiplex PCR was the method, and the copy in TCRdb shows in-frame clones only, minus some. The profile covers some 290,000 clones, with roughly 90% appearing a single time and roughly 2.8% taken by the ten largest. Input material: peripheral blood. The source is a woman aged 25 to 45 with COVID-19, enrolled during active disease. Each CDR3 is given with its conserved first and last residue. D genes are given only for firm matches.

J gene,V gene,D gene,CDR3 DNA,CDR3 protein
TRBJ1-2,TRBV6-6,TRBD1,TGTGCCAGCAGTTACGCGGGACAGGGGAACTATGGCTACACCTTC,CASSYAGQGNYGYTF
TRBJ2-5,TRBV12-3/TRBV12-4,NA,TGTGCCAGCAGCCCGAACAGGCAAGAGACCCAGTACTTC,CASSPNRQETQYF
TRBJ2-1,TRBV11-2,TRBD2,TGTGCCAGCAGCTCCCGGACTAGCGGGGAAAGGTACAATGAGCAGTTCTTC,CASSSRTSGERYNEQFF
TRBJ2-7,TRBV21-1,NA,TGTGCCAGCAGCTCCCGACTAGCGGGAGAACTATACGAGCAGTACTTC,CASSSRLAGELYEQYF
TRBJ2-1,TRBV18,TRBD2,TGTGCCAGCTCCGAGGGACTAGCGAACAACAATGAGCAGTTCTTC,CASSEGLANNNEQFF
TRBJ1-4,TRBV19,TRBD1,TGTGCCAGTAGTCCTGTCGGGACAGATAATGAAAAACTGTTTTTT,CASSPVGTDNEKLFF
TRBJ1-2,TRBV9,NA,TGTGCCAGCAGGGAGAGGGAGGGCTATGGCTACACCTTC,CASREREGYGYTF
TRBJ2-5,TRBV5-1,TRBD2,TGCGCCAGCAGCCCTAGCGGGAGTGGTGAGACCCAGTACTTC,CASSPSGSGETQYF
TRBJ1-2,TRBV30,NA,TGTGCCTGGAGAGCCGGACTGATCTATGGCTACACCTTC,CAWRAGLIYGYTF
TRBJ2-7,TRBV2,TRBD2,TGTGCGACCGGGACTAGCGGGAGCTTAAACGAGCAGTACTTC,CATGTSGSLNEQYF